Listed here are 25 T cell receptor beta chains from one sample, sequenced in a study of T cells in Graves' hyperthyroidism and ophthalmopathy. RNA transcripts provided the source from which TCR beta CDR3 regions were amplified. Using the HTBI primer set, a first-round RT-PCR was run on the TCR CDR3. TCRdb itself ran the multiplex PCR reads through MiXCR, one entry per CDR3 protein. The table records about 420,000 distinct CDR3 sequences, about a sixth of them present only once. Sequences were obtained from blood. The receptor set was obtained from a woman younger than 35 with Graves' hyperthyroidism.

This clonotype was counted at least ten times. The chain joins TRBV2 to TRBJ2-1, with a tentative D call TRBD2 (6 bases). The CDR3 length is 11 residues. Between the trimmed V and J ends, which lost 4 bases and 14 bases, there was a span of 12 bases. In germline, CDR1 is SNHLY, CDR2 FYNNEI. The CDR3 protein is CASSARLDEFF. As DNA, the CDR3 is TGTGCCAGCAGTGCGCGACTAGATGAGTTCTTC.

This clonotype was recorded at least ten times. The chain has TRBV6-1 and TRBJ2-7, with D tentatively TRBD2 (6 bases). CDR1 is MNHNS and CDR2 is SASEGT in the germline V gene. V was shortened by 5 bases and J by 2 bases, with 13 bases between the two germline ends. This CDR3 spans 14 amino acids. The CDR3 nucleotides are TGTGCCAGCAGTTACGAGGAGGGCCCCTACGAGCAGTACTTC. Translation gives CASSYEEGPYEQYF.

The chain uses TRBV5-1 and TRBJ2-7; 10 bases are shared with TRBD2. Per the germline V gene, CDR1 is SGHRS and CDR2 is YFSETQ. After removal of 4 bases from V and 7 bases from J, the junction contained 11 bases not matched to a gene. This CDR3 contains 15 residues. CDR3 loop: CASSIRLAGADEQYF. For the CDR3, the DNA is TGCGCCAGCAGCATCCGGCTAGCGGGAGCTGATGAGCAGTACTTC.

The chain is built from TRBV2 and TRBJ1-2, with no clear D. The germline CDR1 and CDR2 sequences are SNHLY and FYNNEI. The CDR3 has 15 amino acids. V was trimmed by 4 bases and J by 0 bases, leaving 12 bases between them. The CDR3 nucleotides are TGTGCCAGCAGTGGGACCCTCAAAGCTAACTATGGCTACACCTTC. As protein: CASSGTLKANYGYTF.

This clonotype came up many times. The rearrangement uses TRBV19 and TRBJ1-1; tentatively, D is TRBD1 (5 bases). CDR1 is LNHDA and CDR2 is SQIVND in the germline V gene (reference sequence). The V end lost 1 base, the J end lost 2 bases, and 14 bases lay between the germline ends. The CDR3 has 16 amino acids. CDR3 amino acids: CASSIGQGLINTEAFF. CDR3 nucleotides: TGTGCCAGTAGTATAGGTCAGGGACTGATTAACACTGAAGCTTTCTTT.

This clonotype has ten or more counts. The V call is TRBV7-9, the J call TRBJ2-7, with D hard to call. Per the germline V gene, CDR1 is SEHNR and CDR2 is FQNEAQ (reference sequence). This CDR3 is built from 11 residues. V lost 5 bases and J 5 bases, leaving 7 bases between the germline ends. CDR3 nucleotides: TGTGCCAGCAGCATTACAGACGAGCAGTACTTC. It specifies CASSITDEQYF.

The table lists this clonotype with many counts. The V call is TRBV7-9, the J call TRBJ2-1; 7 nucleotides line up with TRBD2. Germline loops: CDR1 SEHNR, CDR2 FQNEAQ (reference sequence). Trimming at V came to 1 base and at J to 5 bases, leaving 11 bases not matched to a gene. This CDR3 has 17 residues. CDR3 DNA sequence: TGTGCCAGCAGCTTAGGCCGGGGGGTAGCGGGCAACAATGAGCAGTTCTTC. This encodes CASSLGRGVAGNNEQFF.

There are many counts of this clonotype. The chain combines TRBV2 with TRBJ2-5; D possibly corresponds to TRBD1 (8 bases). The CDR3 runs 14 residues. In germline, CDR1 is SNHLY, CDR2 FYNNEI. V gave up 6 bases and J gave up 4 bases, with 15 bases separating them. The CDR3 nucleotides are TGTGCCAGCAGGGAGAACAGGGGGGGAGAGACCCAGTACTTC. It translates to CASRENRGGETQYF. The full variable domain, completed using reference TRBV2 and TRBJ2-5, is EPEVTQTPSHQVTQMGQEVILRCVPISNHLYFYWYRQILGQKVEFLVSFYNNEISEKSEIFDDQFSVERPDGSNFTLKIRSTKLEDSAMYFCASRENRGGETQYFGPGTRLLVL.

This clonotype was picked up many times. The V gene is TRBV2, the J gene TRBJ2-5, with 13 bases fitting TRBD2. Germline CDR1 SNHLY, CDR2 FYNNEI. The CDR3 runs to 15 residues. The V gene end was trimmed by 3 bases and the J gene end by 5 bases; junction bases not matched to a gene: 3. This CDR3 is CASSDKGLAGETQYF. CDR3 DNA: TGTGCCAGCAGTGATAAGGGACTAGCGGGGGAGACCCAGTACTTC.

This clonotype was counted many times. V is TRBV11-2 and J is TRBJ2-2, with 8 bases that match TRBD2. CDR1 and CDR2 (germline): SGHAT, FQNNGV. This CDR3 has 16 residues. The J segment lost 3 bases and the V segment lost 4 bases, leaving 7 bases of the junction unmatched. As DNA, the CDR3 is TGTGCCAGCAGCTCCCCGGGACTAGTTGACACCGGGGAGCTGTTTTTT. This gives the protein CASSSPGLVDTGELFF.

This clonotype has ten or more counts. V is TRBV3-1 and J is TRBJ2-7; D gene unclear. Trimming cost V 4 bases and J 6 bases, with 10 bases left between them. The CDR3 covers 12 residues. CDR1 is LGHDT, CDR2 YNNKEL, per germline (reference sequence). The CDR3 reads CASSPHSAEQYF. The DNA for the CDR3 is TGTGCCAGCAGCCCCCACTCAGCCGAGCAGTACTTC.

This clonotype was recorded at least ten times. This may be a read error: a much more frequent sequence differs by one nucleotide. The J gene is TRBJ1-6, the V gene TRBV12-3 or TRBV12-4; 8 positions match TRBD1. There are 14 residues in the CDR3. Trimming at V came to 5 bases and at J to 4 bases, leaving 1 base not matched to a gene. CDR3 bases: TGTGCCAGCAGTCGGGACAGGTATAATTCACCCCTCCACTTT. This codes for CASSRDRYNSPLHF.

There are many counts of this clonotype. The chain couples TRBV11-3 to TRBJ2-7; TRBD2 might be the D (5 bases). V was shortened by 5 bases and J by 0 bases, with 17 bases between the two germline ends. The CDR3 runs 16 residues. CDR1 and CDR2 from the germline V gene are SGHNT and YENEEA. CDR3 in DNA: TGTGCCAGCAGCCCCGGACCAGCGGAGAGCTCCTACGAGCAGTACTTC. Protein sequence: CASSPGPAESSYEQYF. Filled out from reference TRBV11-3 and TRBJ2-7, the complete variable domain reads EAGVVQSPRYKIIEKKQPVAFWCNPISGHNTLYWYLQNLGQGPELLIRYENEEAVDDSQLPKDRFSAERLKGVDSTLKIQPAELGDSAVYLCASSPGPAESSYEQYFGPGTRLTVT.

This clonotype was recorded at least ten times. The chain carries TRBV7-2 and TRBJ2-1; TRBD2 agrees at 12 bases. The CDR3 length is 18 residues. Unmatched junction bases numbered 9, after V lost 5 bases and J lost 1 base. Looked up from germline, CDR1 is SGHTA and CDR2 is FQGNSA. CDR3 loop: CASSLGLAGFRSYNEQFF. The CDR3 DNA sequence: TGTGCCAGCAGCCTCGGACTAGCGGGATTCAGGTCCTACAATGAGCAGTTCTTC. Full variable domain (rest looked up from reference TRBV7-2 and TRBJ2-1): GAGVSQSPSNKVTEKGKDVELRCDPISGHTALYWYRQSLGQGLEFLIYFQGNSAPDKSGLPSDRFSAERTGGSVSTLTIQRTQQEDSAVYLCASSLGLAGFRSYNEQFFGPGTRLTVL.

This clonotype has only a few counts. For the CDR3, the DNA is TGTGCCAGCAGCCCCACAGGGCTTGAGGGTGGCTACACCTTC. Its translation: CASSPTGLEGGYTF. J is TRBJ1-2 and V is TRBV5-6, with a weak D call TRBD1 (6 bases). The CDR3 has 14 residues. The V gene's germline CDR1 is SGHDT and CDR2 YYEEEE. Trimming stripped 4 bases from V and 7 bases from J, with 17 bases between.

This clonotype occurred many times. This chain uses TRBV6-1 with TRBJ2-7, with 8 nucleotides matching TRBD1. Germline V gene lookup returns CDR1 MNHNS and CDR2 SASEGT. V trimming: 3 bases; J trimming: 0 bases; junction bases outside the gene matches: 4. This CDR3 is 15 amino acids long. Here the CDR3 DNA reads TGTGCCAGCAGTGACTGGGACAGGTTCTCCTACGAGCAGTACTTC. Its protein product is CASSDWDRFSYEQYF.

The genes are TRBV7-2 and TRBJ2-2; D unclear. Trimming cost V 5 bases and J 1 base, with 8 bases left between them. CDR1 is SGHTA and CDR2 is FQGNSA in the germline V gene. The CDR3 covers 14 residues. The CDR3 DNA reads as TGTGCCAGCAGCCAACCGGGGAACACCGGGGAGCTGTTTTTT. Translation: CASSQPGNTGELFF.

This clonotype was seen repeatedly, ten times or more. The chain has TRBV2 and TRBJ1-1; no clear D. V was cut by 7 bases and J by 8 bases, with 14 bases left in between. This CDR3 comprises 12 residues. Germline assignment: CDR1 SNHLY and CDR2 FYNNEI. CDR3 DNA: TGTGCCAGCAATATTCGCGGTGGGGAAGCTTTCTTT. Translating it yields CASNIRGGEAFF. The complete variable domain, with remaining parts taken from reference TRBV2 and TRBJ1-1, reads EPEVTQTPSHQVTQMGQEVILRCVPISNHLYFYWYRQILGQKVEFLVSFYNNEISEKSEIFDDQFSVERPDGSNFTLKIRSTKLEDSAMYFCASNIRGGEAFFGQGTRLTVV.

This clonotype was recorded at least ten times. This sequence joins TRBV10-3 and TRBJ2-1, with TRBD2 matching over 9 bases. Per germline, CDR1 ENHRY and CDR2 SYGVKD. This CDR3 spans 15 amino acids. Germline trimming cut 4 bases from V and 7 bases from J; bases unmatched to any gene: 8. The CDR3 loop is CAISAVAGVRNEQFF. CDR3 coding DNA: TGTGCCATCAGTGCCGTAGCGGGAGTTCGGAATGAGCAGTTCTTC.

This clonotype was counted ten times or more. Sequence at one end of the junction differs from germline and may be a read error. V is TRBV6-5 and J is TRBJ1-2, with TRBD1 identical over 9 bases. The CDR3 loop spans 14 amino acids. In germline, CDR1 is MNHEY, CDR2 SVGAGI. The CDR3 nucleotides are TGTGCCAGCAGCTACTCCGGGACAGGGCATGGCTACACCTTC. Protein: CASSYSGTGHGYTF.

Ten or more counts support this clonotype. The J gene is TRBJ1-5, the V gene TRBV16, with D possibly TRBD1 on 5 matching bases. V shed 2 bases and J shed 0 bases, with 11 bases lying between them. The CDR3 runs 16 residues. Germline V gene data show CDR1 as KGHSY and CDR2 as FQNENV. The CDR3 reads CASSQAHGGSNQPQHF. The CDR3 bases are TGTGCCAGCAGCCAAGCCCACGGGGGTAGCAATCAGCCCCAGCATTTT.

This clonotype was counted many times. The chain links TRBV3-1 to TRBJ2-7; 14 bases are shared with TRBD2. The CDR3 has 15 amino acids. The J segment lost 3 bases and the V segment lost 8 bases, leaving 6 bases of the junction unmatched. Germline loops: CDR1 LGHDT, CDR2 YNNKEL (reference sequence). The chain's CDR3 is CASGPGLAGGYEQYF. CDR3 DNA: TGTGCCAGCGGACCTGGACTAGCGGGAGGCTACGAGCAGTACTTC.

Notes on this clonotype: An end of the junction differs from the germline gene, which may be a read error. The rearrangement joins TRBV12-3 or TRBV12-4 to TRBJ1-6; D not certain. This CDR3 has 14 amino acids. CDR3 in DNA: TGTGCCAGGAGTTTAGCGGGAAGGGATTCACCCCTCCACTTT. It translates to CARSLAGRDSPLHF.

About this clonotype: Relative to the germline gene, one junction end is altered; a read error may explain this. The chain couples TRBV3-1 to TRBJ1-5, with 9 bases that match TRBD1. CDR1 LGHDT and CDR2 YNNKEL come from the germline V gene (reference sequence). The CDR3 runs to 18 residues. CDR3 nucleotides: TGTGCCAGCAACCAAGGGTTACGGGACAGGGTTGGTAATCAGCCCCAGCATTTT. Protein: CASNQGLRDRVGNQPQHF.

Ten or more counts support this clonotype. This sequence joins TRBV27 and TRBJ1-2, with 8 bases that match TRBD1. The germline gives CDR1 MNHEY, CDR2 SMNVEV (reference sequence). The ends lost 6 bases at V and 8 bases at J; junction bases unmatched: 11. The CDR3 spans 14 residues. In DNA form, the CDR3 reads TGTGCCAGCAGACGGGACAGGTTGGGCGAGGGCTACACCTTC. Its protein is CASRRDRLGEGYTF.